Sequencing of this TCR beta chain was carried out in a study of blood T cell repertoires in COVID-19. Turning to the study itself: COVID-19 samples collected from the United States, Italy and Spain covered acute and convalescent phases. PBMCs, B-cell-depleted T cells, or T cells provided the cDNA or gDNA that made up the material.

CDR3 length: 16 amino acids. CDR1 and CDR2 (germline): SGHTA, FQGNSA. The J segment lost 7 bases and the V segment lost 2 bases, leaving 7 bases of the junction unmatched. Original methodology: Amplification of reference gene primers provided the estimated nucleated cell counts. The assay was immunoSEQ multiplex PCR, and TCRdb's table has in-frame clones only and misses some. The V and J calls and clone size are taken from that table; D and trimming were inferred from the DNA. Here the sample spans approximately 430,000 clones, about nine tenths being singletons. The sequenced sample was peripheral blood. The TCR sequence derives from a woman under 40 with active or convalescent COVID-19. The genes are TRBV7-2 and TRBJ2-1, with 11 nucleotides matching TRBD2. CDR3 amino acids: CASSLMGLAGGNEQFF. CDR3 nucleotide sequence: TGTGCCAGCAGCTTAATGGGTCTAGCGGGGGGAAATGAGCAGTTCTTC.